A selection of T cell receptor beta chains follows, all from one sample in a study of T cell responses to AZD1222 COVID-19 vaccine. Clones were read by immunoSEQ multiplex PCR, and TCRdb kept only the in-frame ones, dropping some. The sample has roughly 160,000 clones, 94% seen once. The sequences come from peripheral blood, collected on day 0 of AZD1222 vaccination. The receptors shown here come from an adult in good health. Each CDR3 is given with its conserved first and last residue. A D gene is named only where the DNA matches it firmly. Expanded clones get a size class; other rows say once, few or many, or leave the size out.

.,TRBV29-1,TRBJ2-5,.,CSVGLVFGRGKETQYF,TGCAGCGTTGGACTCGTTTTCGGGAGAGGGAAGGAGACCCAGTACTTC
.,TRBV2,TRBJ1-3,.,CASSEGVFGNTIYF,TGTGCCAGCAGTGAGGGAGTCTTTGGAAACACCATATATTTT
.,TRBV28,TRBJ2-7,TRBD1,CATHRGEEYF,TGTGCCACCCACAGGGGGGAGGAGTACTTC
once,TRBV6-2/TRBV6-3,TRBJ1-2,.,CASSPGHSGGYTF,TGTGCCAGCAGTCCCGGCCATTCAGGTGGCTACACCTTC
.,TRBV3-1/TRBV3-2,TRBJ2-2,.,CASSQGTGSNTGELFF,TGTGCCAGCAGCCAAGGAACAGGTTCGAACACCGGGGAGCTGTTTTTT
once,TRBV30,TRBJ1-1,.,CAWSLSLFLEAFF,TGTGCCTGGAGCCTAAGTCTATTCCTAGAAGCTTTCTTT
.,TRBV4-1,TRBJ2-1,TRBD2,CASRAAVGGRAQFF,TGCGCCAGCAGGGCGGCTGTTGGAGGGAGGGCTCAGTTCTTC
.,TRBV10-1,TRBJ1-6,.,CASSSTGRDNSPLHF,TGCGCCAGCAGTTCTACAGGGCGCGATAATTCACCCCTCCACTTT
.,TRBV5-5,TRBJ1-1,.,CASSFWQQVTEAFF,TGTGCCAGCAGCTTCTGGCAGCAAGTCACTGAAGCTTTCTTT
.,TRBV5-1,TRBJ1-6,TRBD1,CASARDSSFSPLHF,TGCGCCAGCGCCCGGGACAGTTCTTTTTCACCCCTCCACTTT
few,TRBV2,TRBJ2-3,TRBD2,CASIGLAGVSTDTQYF,TGTGCCAGCATTGGACTAGCGGGAGTATCGACAGATACGCAGTATTTT
once,TRBV28,TRBJ1-2,TRBD1,CASSTPGTGGLGYTF,TGTGCCAGCAGTACCCCCGGGACAGGGGGCCTTGGCTACACCTTC
.,TRBV7-2,TRBJ1-2,.,CASSSRGNGYTF,TGTGCCAGCAGTTCCCGAGGGAATGGCTACACCTTC
.,TRBV6-4,TRBJ2-1,.,CASSDSRYNEQFF,TGTGCCAGCAGTGACAGCAGATACAATGAGCAGTTCTTC
few,TRBV11-2,TRBJ1-1,.,CASSWGSLNTEAFF,TGTGCCAGCAGCTGGGGGAGTTTGAACACTGAAGCTTTCTTT
.,TRBV19,TRBJ1-2,.,CASQATLSGGYGYTF,TGTGCCAGTCAGGCGACACTCTCAGGCGGTTATGGCTACACCTTC
.,TRBV3-1/TRBV3-2,TRBJ2-3,TRBD2,CASSQAGTSVATQYF,TGTGCCAGCAGCCAGGCCGGGACTAGCGTTGCAACGCAGTATTTT
.,TRBV6-5,TRBJ2-7,TRBD2,CASSYSTSGSYEQYF,TGTGCCAGCAGTTACTCGACTAGCGGCTCCTACGAGCAGTACTTC
.,TRBV7-9,TRBJ2-2,TRBD1,CAGRVRQGFENTGELFF,TGTGCCGGAAGAGTTAGACAGGGCTTTGAGAACACCGGGGAGCTGTTTTTT
.,TRBV28,TRBJ1-2,.,CASTPGAQRYGYTF,TGTGCCAGCACCCCAGGGGCACAGAGGTATGGCTACACCTTC
.,TRBV19,TRBJ1-1,.,CASSIEGRNTEAFF,TGTGCCAGTAGTATAGAGGGAAGAAACACTGAAGCTTTCTTT
.,TRBV9,TRBJ1-4,.,CASSVGNTGIPKLFF,TGTGCCAGCAGCGTAGGGAATACAGGGATCCCAAAACTGTTTTTT
once,TRBV11-3,TRBJ2-1,TRBD2,CASSLEYGGSANEQFF,TGTGCCAGCAGCTTAGAATACGGCGGGAGCGCCAATGAGCAGTTCTTC
.,TRBV5-4,TRBJ1-4,.,CASSLVGADEKLFF,TGTGCCAGCAGCTTGGTTGGGGCCGATGAAAAACTGTTTTTT
.,TRBV30,TRBJ2-3,TRBD2,CAWIKGTSGRAGTDTQYF,TGTGCCTGGATCAAAGGGACTAGCGGGAGGGCCGGCACAGATACGCAGTATTTT
.,TRBV3-1/TRBV3-2,TRBJ1-2,.,CASSQDAAGYTF,TGTGCCAGCAGCCAAGATGCGGCCGGCTACACCTTC
.,TRBV27,TRBJ1-2,.,CASSWTRNYGYTF,TGTGCCAGCAGTTGGACGCGTAACTATGGCTACACCTTC
.,TRBV5-6,TRBJ2-5,.,CASSLGQGETQYF,TGTGCCAGCAGCTTGGGGCAGGGAGAGACCCAGTACTTC
.,TRBV28,TRBJ2-4,.,CASSPQSGLAKNIQYF,TGTGCCAGCAGCCCCCAATCAGGACTAGCCAAAAACATTCAGTACTTC
.,TRBV29-1,TRBJ2-3,.,CSVGWGRTSIDTQYF,TGCAGCGTTGGGTGGGGCAGAACTAGCATCGATACGCAGTATTTT
.,TRBV12-3/TRBV12-4,TRBJ1-2,.,CASSFGVAYGYTF,TGTGCCAGCAGTTTCGGGGTAGCCTATGGCTACACCTTC
.,TRBV5-1,TRBJ2-5,TRBD2,CASSSGTSGFQETQYF,TGCGCCAGCAGCAGCGGGACTAGCGGGTTCCAAGAGACCCAGTACTTC
.,TRBV27,TRBJ2-7,.,CASSFGAQGFYEQYF,TGTGCCAGCAGTTTTGGGGCTCAGGGGTTCTACGAGCAGTACTTC
.,TRBV19,TRBJ1-1,.,CASKGRYTEAFF,TGTGCCAGTAAGGGCAGATACACTGAAGCTTTCTTT
.,TRBV2,TRBJ1-1,.,CASSDPGQGYTEAFF,TGTGCCAGCAGTGACCCAGGTCAGGGTTACACTGAAGCTTTCTTT
.,TRBV24-1,TRBJ2-7,.,CATSDFGEQYF,TGTGCCACCAGTGATTTCGGCGAGCAGTACTTC
.,TRBV6-1,TRBJ2-3,TRBD2,CASSEGWFSGSHTDTQYF,TGTGCCAGCAGTGAGGGCTGGTTTAGCGGGAGTCACACAGATACGCAGTATTTT
.,TRBV6-5,TRBJ1-6,.,CASSLGPLDSPLHF,TGTGCCAGCAGTCTAGGACCCTTAGATTCACCCCTCCACTTT
.,TRBV6-5,TRBJ1-2,.,CASSYWPQEDYGYTF,TGTGCCAGCAGTTACTGGCCCCAGGAGGACTATGGCTACACCTTC
.,TRBV18,TRBJ1-3,.,CASSPGRIGNTIYF,TGTGCCAGCTCACCCGGACGTATTGGAAACACCATATATTTT
.,TRBV5-1,TRBJ2-1,.,CASAKISGEQFF,TGCGCCAGCGCCAAGATAAGCGGCGAGCAGTTCTTC
.,TRBV7-7,TRBJ2-1,TRBD2,CASSSTSGTNNEQFF,TGTGCCAGCAGCTCAACTAGCGGGACAAACAATGAGCAGTTCTTC
.,TRBV20-1,TRBJ1-2,TRBD1,CRDRELYGYTF,TGCAGAGACAGGGAACTCTATGGCTACACCTTC
.,TRBV7-3,TRBJ2-5,.,CASSSTREETQYF,TGTGCCAGCAGCTCTACTCGGGAAGAGACCCAGTACTTC
.,TRBV11-1,TRBJ2-1,TRBD1,CASSSTGNRNEQFF,TGTGCCAGCAGCTCGACAGGGAATCGCAATGAGCAGTTCTTC
once,TRBV19,TRBJ1-5,TRBD1,CASIGTGHSNQPQHF,TGTGCCAGTATCGGGACAGGACATAGCAATCAGCCCCAGCATTTT
.,TRBV28,TRBJ1-2,.,CASSLFTRDPDGYTF,TGTGCCAGCAGTTTATTTACCAGGGACCCTGATGGCTACACCTTC
.,TRBV2,TRBJ1-1,.,CASIVPATEAFF,TGTGCCAGCATCGTACCAGCTACTGAAGCTTTCTTT
.,TRBV5-5,TRBJ1-2,.,CASSTRDGFYGYTF,TGTGCCAGCAGCACCCGGGACGGCTTCTATGGCTACACCTTC
.,TRBV6-5,TRBJ1-1,.,CASSRPVGLNTEAFF,TGTGCCAGCAGTAGGCCCGTGGGTTTGAACACTGAAGCTTTCTTT
.,TRBV14,TRBJ2-1,.,CASSHRLGPNEQFF,TGTGCCAGCAGCCACCGACTAGGGCCTAATGAGCAGTTCTTC
.,TRBV7-9,TRBJ1-2,.,CASSPDGEYGYTF,TGTGCCAGCAGCCCCGACGGTGAATATGGCTACACCTTC
.,TRBV6-4,TRBJ2-1,.,CASSDTRSPGRAYNEQFF,TGTGCCAGCAGTGACACCCGAAGCCCGGGTAGAGCCTACAATGAGCAGTTCTTC
once,TRBV7-3,TRBJ2-2,TRBD2,CASSLRGGDSGTSGRHRTGELFF,TGTGCCAGCAGCTTAAGGGGTGGGGACTCCGGGACTAGCGGGAGGCACCGAACCGGGGAGCTGTTTTTT
.,TRBV3-1/TRBV3-2,TRBJ1-1,TRBD1,CASSPSWTGHEDTEAFF,TGTGCCAGCAGCCCAAGCTGGACAGGGCATGAAGACACTGAAGCTTTCTTT
.,TRBV5-5,TRBJ1-5,.,CASSPSAGVSNQPQHF,TGTGCCAGCAGCCCGTCCGCGGGGGTAAGCAATCAGCCCCAGCATTTT
.,TRBV30,TRBJ1-4,.,CACQGRVYEKLFF,TGTGCCTGCCAGGGCCGGGTGTATGAAAAACTGTTTTTT
.,TRBV27,TRBJ2-2,.,CASSLQRPGELFF,TGTGCCAGCAGTTTACAAAGGCCCGGGGAGCTGTTTTTT
.,TRBV7-2,TRBJ1-3,.,CASSNSWGPGNTIYF,TGTGCCAGCAGCAACAGTTGGGGACCCGGAAACACCATATATTTT